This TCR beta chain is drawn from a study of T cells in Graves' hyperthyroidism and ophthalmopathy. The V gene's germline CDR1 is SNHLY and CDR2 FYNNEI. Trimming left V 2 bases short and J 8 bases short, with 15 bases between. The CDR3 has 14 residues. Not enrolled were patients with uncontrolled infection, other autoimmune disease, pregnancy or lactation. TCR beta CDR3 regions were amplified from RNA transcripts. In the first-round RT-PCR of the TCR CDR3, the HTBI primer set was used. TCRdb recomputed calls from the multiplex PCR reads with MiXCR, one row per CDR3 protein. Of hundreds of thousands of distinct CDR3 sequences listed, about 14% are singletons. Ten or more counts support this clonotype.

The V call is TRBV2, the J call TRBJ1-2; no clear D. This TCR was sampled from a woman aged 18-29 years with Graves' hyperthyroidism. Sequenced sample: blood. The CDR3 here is CASSETKGLGGYTF. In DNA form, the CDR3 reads TGTGCCAGCAGTGAAACAAAGGGTCTTGGCGGCTACACCTTC. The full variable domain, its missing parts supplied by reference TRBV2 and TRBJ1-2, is EPEVTQTPSHQVTQMGQEVILRCVPISNHLYFYWYRQILGQKVEFLVSFYNNEISEKSEIFDDQFSVERPDGSNFTLKIRSTKLEDSAMYFCASSETKGLGGYTFGSGTRLTVV.